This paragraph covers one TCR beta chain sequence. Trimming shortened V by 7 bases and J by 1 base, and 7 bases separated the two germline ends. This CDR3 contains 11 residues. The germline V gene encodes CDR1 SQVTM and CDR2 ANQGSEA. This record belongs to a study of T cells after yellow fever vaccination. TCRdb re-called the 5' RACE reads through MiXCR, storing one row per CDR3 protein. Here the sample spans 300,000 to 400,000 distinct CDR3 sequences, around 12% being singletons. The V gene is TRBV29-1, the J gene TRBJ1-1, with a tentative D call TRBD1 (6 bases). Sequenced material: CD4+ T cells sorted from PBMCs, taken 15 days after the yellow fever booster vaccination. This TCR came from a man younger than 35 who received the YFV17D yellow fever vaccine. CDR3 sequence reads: CSGDKNTEAFF. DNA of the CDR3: TGCAGCGGGGACAAGAACACTGAAGCTTTCTTT.